The present entry profiles one TCR beta chain with its context. Its target is not known. Germline V lookup: CDR1 SGDLS, CDR2 YYNGEE. V dropped 0 bases and J dropped 7; count of bases not matched to a gene: 8. The CDR3 extends over 15 amino acids. This sample is drawn from a study of molecular identifiers for immune sequencing clone quantification. Study-level findings and limits: In CMV-specific effectors, clones above 20 copies held over 97% of molecules; naive, under 1%.

Each CDR3 protein is one row after TCRdb ran MiXCR on the PCR reads. The sample has 15,000 to 20,000 distinct CDR3 sequences; roughly 22% are singletons. The V gene is TRBV9, the J gene TRBJ2-7, with 9 bases identical to TRBD2. The source of this sequence is a human donor in good health. Some libraries in this study had Jurkat cell RNA spiked in. The source material was naive CD8+ T cells from blood, with Jurkat cell RNA spiked in. Stated subset: FACS-sorted CD8+CD4-CCR7+CD45RA+ naive T cells. The CDR3: CASSVGSGSAFEQYF. The DNA of the CDR3 is TGTGCCAGCAGCGTAGGTAGCGGGAGTGCCTTTGAGCAGTACTTC.